These 18 T cell receptor beta chains came from one sample sequenced in a study of blood T cell repertoires in COVID-19. Only in-frame clones appear in the TCRdb table, and some are missing; sequencing was by immunoSEQ multiplex PCR. The table has around 290,000 clones, 70% to 90% seen once. The specimen was PBMCs or T cells enriched from blood (not recorded which). The receptors derive from a woman in her 30s who had recovered from COVID-19.

The rearrangement joins TRBV19 to TRBJ2-6, with 8 bases that match TRBD1. Germline V gives CDR1 LNHDA, CDR2 SQIVND (reference sequence). This CDR3 has 17 amino acids. Trimming took 7 bases from V and 1 from J; bases not matched to a gene: 9. The CDR3 loop reads CASTFRGRLSGANVLTF. The CDR3, as DNA: TGTGCCAGTACCTTCAGGGGGCGCTTATCTGGGGCCAACGTCCTGACTTTC.

DNA for the CDR3: TGTGCCAGCAGTTATCCGACAGGGGAGTATGCCGGGGAGCTGTTTTTT. This gives the protein CASSYPTGEYAGELFF. V gene TRBV6-5 combines with J gene TRBJ2-2, with 8 bases that match TRBD1. The CDR3 has 16 amino acids. Germline CDR1 is MNHEY and CDR2 is SVGAGI. The V and J ends lost 3 bases and 6 bases, in that order; junction bases with no gene match: 9.

The chain employs TRBV3-1 (or the pseudogene TRBV3-2) and TRBJ2-1; 10 bases map to TRBD2. The CDR3 spans 15 residues. Germline V gene lookup returns CDR1 LGHDT and CDR2 YNNKEL (reference sequence). V was clipped by 0 bases and J by 8 bases; unmatched bases: 4. CDR3 sequence (DNA): TGTGCCAGCAGCCAAGAAGGGACTAGCGTCCATGAGCAGTTCTTC. Translation gives CASSQEGTSVHEQFF.

This rearrangement joins TRBV6-1 to TRBJ1-1; 9 bases line up with TRBD1. CDR3 size: 17 residues. Germline V gene sequence: CDR1 MNHNS, CDR2 SASEGT. The V and J ends lost 0 bases and 3 bases, in that order; junction bases with no gene match: 8. The CDR3 loop reads CASSEARQGGWDTEAFF. DNA for the CDR3: TGTGCCAGCAGTGAAGCTCGACAGGGGGGCTGGGACACTGAAGCTTTCTTT.

V gene TRBV9 combines with J gene TRBJ2-7; 9 bases fit TRBD2. The V and J ends lost 1 base and 4 bases, in that order; junction bases with no gene match: 12. The CDR3 sequence is 17 residues long. Germline CDR1 and CDR2: SGDLS and YYNGEE. For the CDR3, the DNA is TGTGCCAGCAGCGTAAACCCTCTTAGCGGGGGACCGTACGAGCAGTACTTC. Translated, it gives CASSVNPLSGGPYEQYF.

The V gene is TRBV6-4, the J gene TRBJ1-5; D call uncertain. Trimming removed 6 bases at V and 2 bases at J, with 8 bases between. Per the germline V gene, CDR1 is MRHNA and CDR2 is SNTAGT. There are 13 residues in the CDR3. The CDR3 is CASSEGGNQPQHF. The CDR3 coding sequence is TGTGCCAGCAGCGAGGGTGGCAATCAGCCCCAGCATTTT.

This clone was counted between two and nine times. This chain links TRBV3-1 (or the pseudogene TRBV3-2) with TRBJ1-6, with D hard to call. V lost 5 bases and J 0 bases, leaving 5 bases between the germline ends. CDR3 length equals 14 residues. Germline V gives CDR1 LGHDT, CDR2 YNNKEL (reference sequence). CDR3 loop: CASSASSYNSPLHF. CDR3 in DNA: TGTGCCAGCAGCGCCAGCTCCTATAATTCACCCCTCCACTTT.

The genes are TRBV19 and TRBJ1-1; the D is unclear. The germline V gene encodes CDR1 LNHDA and CDR2 SQIVND (reference sequence). V lost 6 bases and J 7 bases, leaving 9 bases between the germline ends. This CDR3 region has 11 residues. This CDR3 reads CASRTKSEAFF. In DNA form, the CDR3 reads TGTGCCAGTAGAACTAAAAGTGAAGCTTTCTTT.

The gene calls are TRBV4-3 and TRBJ1-1, with D maybe TRBD1 (6 bases). V lost 2 bases and J 4 bases, leaving 23 bases between the germline ends. The germline V gene encodes CDR1 LGHNA and CDR2 YSLEER. There are 18 residues in the CDR3. CDR3 in DNA: TGCGCCAGCAGCCAATATGCGTGGGGGGGGGCGTTGGCCACTGAAGCTTTCTTT. Its protein product is CASSQYAWGGALATEAFF.

Comments on this clone: A read error may account for a junction end that differs from germline. This chain connects TRBV27 to TRBJ2-6; TRBD2 is a possible D gene (5 bases). Germline V gene data show CDR1 as MNHEY and CDR2 as SMNVEV (reference sequence). The CDR3 loop spans 12 amino acids. This CDR3 is CASSPGDNVLTF. The CDR3 DNA is TGTGCCAGCAGTCCCGGGGACAACGTCCTGACTTTC.

The chain carries TRBV28 and TRBJ2-1, with unresolved D. V shed 4 bases and J shed 6 bases, with 7 bases lying between them. This CDR3 is built from 12 residues. The V gene's germline CDR1 is MDHEN and CDR2 SYDVKM. In DNA form, the CDR3 reads TGTGCCAGCAGTTGGCCCCCCAATGAGCAGTTCTTC. Its protein is CASSWPPNEQFF.

V usage is TRBV19 and J usage is TRBJ1-1, with 10 bases identical to TRBD1. This CDR3 comprises 13 residues. CDR1 is LNHDA and CDR2 is SQIVND in the germline V gene (reference sequence). Trimming cost V 5 bases and J 5 bases; bases outside gene matches: 2. The CDR3 loop reads CASSVDRGTEAFF. The CDR3 nucleotides read TGTGCCAGTAGTGTGGACAGGGGGACTGAAGCTTTCTTT.

V gene TRBV5-1 combines with J gene TRBJ2-3; maybe TRBD2 (6 bases). Germline CDR1 reads SGHRS; CDR2 reads YFSETQ. This CDR3 region has 15 residues. V gave up 2 bases and J gave up 0 bases, with 10 bases separating them. The DNA for the CDR3 is TGCGCCAGCAGCTTACCCGGGACTAGCACAGATACGCAGTATTTT. The encoded protein is CASSLPGTSTDTQYF.

The chain is built from TRBV7-2 and TRBJ2-1; 9 nucleotides line up with TRBD2. The CDR3 has 13 residues. Trimming removed 5 bases from V and 8 bases from J; junction bases left unmatched: 4. The V gene's germline CDR1 is SGHTA and CDR2 FQGNSA. The DNA of the CDR3 is TGTGCCAGCAGCGGGGCTAGCGGGGATGAGCAGTTCTTC. It encodes CASSGASGDEQFF.

The V gene is TRBV5-1, the J gene TRBJ1-2; TRBD1 might be the D (5 bases). Between the trimmed V and J ends, which lost 3 bases and 2 bases, there was a span of 17 bases. Per the germline V gene, CDR1 is SGHRS and CDR2 is YFSETQ. CDR3 size: 16 residues. Here the CDR3 reads CASSSQGVPLNYGYTF. CDR3 DNA: TGCGCCAGCAGCTCCCAGGGTGTCCCCTTGAACTATGGCTACACCTTC.

V is TRBV24-1 and J is TRBJ2-3, with TRBD2 matching over 8 bases. Germline CDR1 reads KGHDR; CDR2 reads SFDVKD. This CDR3 contains 18 residues. With V trimmed by 1 base and J by 0 bases, 8 bases remained unmatched. The CDR3 DNA is TGTGCCACCAGTGATTTCGGGATTGCTAGCGGGAGCACAGATACGCAGTATTTT. It encodes CATSDFGIASGSTDTQYF.

J is TRBJ2-1 and V is TRBV6-5; D is uncertain. The germline V gene has CDR1 MNHEY and CDR2 SVGAGI. The CDR3 totals 12 residues. The ends were cut back, 6 bases at V and 3 bases at J, with 6 bases in the middle. CDR3 loop: CASSPNYNEQFF. CDR3 bases: TGTGCCAGCAGCCCAAACTACAATGAGCAGTTCTTC.

The DNA for the CDR3 is TGTGCCAGCAGTTTATCAGGGGACAGGGTTTTTGTTCAGCCCCAGCATTTT. Encoded protein: CASSLSGDRVFVQPQHF. This rearrangement joins TRBV28 to TRBJ1-5; 9 nucleotides line up with TRBD1. V gave up 1 base and J gave up 6 bases; unmatched junction bases: 10. The CDR3 is 17 amino acids. Germline V gene lookup returns CDR1 MDHEN and CDR2 SYDVKM.